The clone carrying this TCR beta chain is identified as medium-sized from frequency. Its matching antigen is unknown. Tens of thousands of genome equivalents of blood DNA were amplified for TRB. This specimen comes from a study of T cell clusters in autoimmune cytopenias. TRB rearrangements were amplified by touch-down multiplex PCR with mixed TRB-A/B primers. From its re-call of the multiplex PCR reads, TCRdb lists each CDR3 protein once, without DNA. This sample contains under 8,500 distinct CDR3 sequences. CDR3 length: 15 amino acids. The germline CDR1 and CDR2 sequences are MNHEY and SVGEGT. Findings and caveats of the study: Primary autoimmune cytopenia patients seemingly lacked the physiological T cell clusters found in healthy donors. Healthy donors had roughly 3-fold more exclusive TRB clusters than active autoimmune hepatitis patients. TRB repertoire shifts in secondary cytopenia and chronic lymphocytic leukemia mostly reflected lymphoma, not autoimmunity. A dominant lymphoma-associated repertoire apparently masked the cluster-lack signature in secondary cytopenia versus chronic lymphocytic leukemia.

This clonotype was obtained from a human donor with an autoimmune cytopenia or autoimmune hepatitis (not recorded which). The specimen was peripheral blood. The chain has TRBV6-2 or TRBV6-3 and TRBJ2-3; without DNA, the TCRdb call of TRBD1 cannot be checked. The CDR3 spells CASKSTGTGTDTQYF.